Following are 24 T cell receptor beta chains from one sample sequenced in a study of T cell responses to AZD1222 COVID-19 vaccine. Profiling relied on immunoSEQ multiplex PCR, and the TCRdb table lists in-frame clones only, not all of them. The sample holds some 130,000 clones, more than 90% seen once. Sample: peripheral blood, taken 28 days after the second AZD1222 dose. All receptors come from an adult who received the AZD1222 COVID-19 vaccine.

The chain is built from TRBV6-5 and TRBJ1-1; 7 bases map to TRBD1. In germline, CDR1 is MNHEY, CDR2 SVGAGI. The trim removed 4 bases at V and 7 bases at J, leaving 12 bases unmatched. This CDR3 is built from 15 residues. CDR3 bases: TGTGCCAGCAGTTGGGGGCACAGGGGACGAGGTGAAGCTTTCTTT. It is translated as CASSWGHRGRGEAFF.

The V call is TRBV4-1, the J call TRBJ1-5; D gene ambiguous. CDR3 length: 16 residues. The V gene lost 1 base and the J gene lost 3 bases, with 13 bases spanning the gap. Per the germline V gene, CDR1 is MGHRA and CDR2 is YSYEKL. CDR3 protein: CASSQVLASNNQPQHF. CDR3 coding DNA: TGCGCCAGCAGCCAAGTTCTTGCATCTAACAATCAGCCCCAGCATTTT.

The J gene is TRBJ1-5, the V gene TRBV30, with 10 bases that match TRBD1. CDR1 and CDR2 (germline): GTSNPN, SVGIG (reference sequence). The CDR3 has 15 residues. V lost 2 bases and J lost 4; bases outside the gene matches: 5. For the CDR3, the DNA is TGTGCCTGGAGTCCCGGGACAGGGGAAAATCAGCCCCAGCATTTT. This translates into CAWSPGTGENQPQHF. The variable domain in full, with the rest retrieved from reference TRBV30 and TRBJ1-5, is SQTIHQWPATLVQPVGSPLSLECTVEGTSNPNLYWYRQAAGRGLQLLFYSVGIGQISSEVPQNLSASRPQDRQFILSSKKLLLSDSGFYLCAWSPGTGENQPQHFGDGTRLSIL.

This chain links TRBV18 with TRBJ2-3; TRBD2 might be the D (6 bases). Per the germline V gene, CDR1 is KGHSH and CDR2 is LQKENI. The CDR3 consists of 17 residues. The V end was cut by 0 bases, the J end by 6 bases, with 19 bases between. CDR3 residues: CASSPPRGSGSEDTQYF. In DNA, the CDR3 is TGTGCCAGCTCACCACCGAGAGGTAGCGGATCGGAGGATACGCAGTATTTT.

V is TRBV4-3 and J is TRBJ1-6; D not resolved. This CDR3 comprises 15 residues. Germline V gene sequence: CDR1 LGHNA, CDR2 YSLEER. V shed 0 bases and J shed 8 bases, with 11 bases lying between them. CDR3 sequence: CASSQDRTHYSPLHF. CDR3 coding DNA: TGCGCCAGCAGCCAAGATCGCACCCACTATTCACCCCTCCACTTT.

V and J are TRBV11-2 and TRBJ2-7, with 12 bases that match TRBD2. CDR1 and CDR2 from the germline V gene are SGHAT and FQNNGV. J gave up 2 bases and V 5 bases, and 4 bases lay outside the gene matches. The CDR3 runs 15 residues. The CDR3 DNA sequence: TGTGCCAGCAGCCAAGGACTAGCGGGGACCTACGAGCAGTACGTC. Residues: CASSQGLAGTYEQYV.

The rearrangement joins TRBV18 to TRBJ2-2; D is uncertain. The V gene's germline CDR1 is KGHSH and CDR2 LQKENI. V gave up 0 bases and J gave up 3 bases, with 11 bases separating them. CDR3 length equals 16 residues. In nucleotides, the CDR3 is TGTGCCAGCTCACCACCGGCTAGAAGGGACACCGGGGAGCTGTTTTTT. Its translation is CASSPPARRDTGELFF.

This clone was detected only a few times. The CDR3 loop reads CASSEGGRNQPQHF. In DNA form, the CDR3 reads TGTGCCAGCAGTGAAGGGGGCCGTAATCAGCCCCAGCATTTT. This chain joins TRBV6-1 and TRBJ1-5, with a possible D match to TRBD1 (5 bases). From germline, CDR1 is MNHNS and CDR2 SASEGT. V was cut by 1 base and J by 4 bases, with 8 bases left in between. The CDR3 extends over 14 amino acids.

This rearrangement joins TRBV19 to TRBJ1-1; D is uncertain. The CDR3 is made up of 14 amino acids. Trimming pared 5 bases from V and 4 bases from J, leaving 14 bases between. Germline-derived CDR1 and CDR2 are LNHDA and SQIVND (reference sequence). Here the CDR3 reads CASSPRAGGTEAFF. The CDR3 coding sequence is TGTGCCAGTAGTCCCCGGGCGGGAGGCACTGAAGCTTTCTTT.

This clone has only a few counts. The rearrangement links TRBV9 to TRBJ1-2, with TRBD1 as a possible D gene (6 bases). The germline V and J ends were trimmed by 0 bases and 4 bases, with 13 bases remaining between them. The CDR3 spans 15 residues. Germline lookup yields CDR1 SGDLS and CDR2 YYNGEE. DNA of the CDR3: TGTGCCAGCAGCGTAGGGGGAGGGGACATCTATGGCTACACCTTC. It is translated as CASSVGGGDIYGYTF.

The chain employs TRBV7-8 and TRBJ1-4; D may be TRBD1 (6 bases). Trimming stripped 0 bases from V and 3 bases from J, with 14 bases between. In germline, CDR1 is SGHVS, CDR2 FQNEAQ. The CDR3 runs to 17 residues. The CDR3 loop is CASSLAGGREANEKLFF. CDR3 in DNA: TGTGCCAGCAGCTTAGCGGGGGGCAGGGAGGCTAATGAAAAACTGTTTTTT.

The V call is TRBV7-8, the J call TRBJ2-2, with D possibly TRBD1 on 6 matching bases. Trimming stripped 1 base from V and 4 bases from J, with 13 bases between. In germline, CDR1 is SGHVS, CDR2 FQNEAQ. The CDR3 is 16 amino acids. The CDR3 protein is CASSLEGGVSTGELFF. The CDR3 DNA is TGTGCCAGCAGCTTAGAAGGGGGAGTATCCACCGGGGAGCTGTTTTTT.

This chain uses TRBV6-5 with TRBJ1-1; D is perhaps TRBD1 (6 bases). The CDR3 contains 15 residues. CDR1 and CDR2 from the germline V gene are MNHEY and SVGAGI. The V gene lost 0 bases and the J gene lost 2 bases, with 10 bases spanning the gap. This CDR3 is CASSYSGQLNTEAFF. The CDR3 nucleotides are TGTGCCAGCAGTTACTCTGGACAGTTAAACACTGAAGCTTTCTTT.

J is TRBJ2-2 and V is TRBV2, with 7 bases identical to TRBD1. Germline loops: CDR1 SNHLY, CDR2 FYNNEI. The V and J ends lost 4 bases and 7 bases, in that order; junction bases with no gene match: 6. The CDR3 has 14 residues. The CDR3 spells CASSGQGQVGELFF. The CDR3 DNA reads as TGTGCCAGCAGTGGACAGGGTCAGGTCGGGGAGCTGTTTTTT.

The CDR3 here is CASSEGAGELFF. CDR3 sequence (DNA): TGTGCCAGCAGTGAAGGGGCCGGGGAGCTGTTTTTT. V and J are TRBV2 and TRBJ2-2; D is unresolved. The CDR3 has 12 amino acids. Germline V CDR1 and CDR2: SNHLY, FYNNEI. The ends were cut back, 1 base at V and 6 bases at J, with 3 bases in the middle. Together with reference TRBV2 and TRBJ2-2, the CDR3 gives the full variable domain: EPEVTQTPSHQVTQMGQEVILRCVPISNHLYFYWYRQILGQKVEFLVSFYNNEISEKSEIFDDQFSVERPDGSNFTLKIRSTKLEDSAMYFCASSEGAGELFFGEGSRLTVL.

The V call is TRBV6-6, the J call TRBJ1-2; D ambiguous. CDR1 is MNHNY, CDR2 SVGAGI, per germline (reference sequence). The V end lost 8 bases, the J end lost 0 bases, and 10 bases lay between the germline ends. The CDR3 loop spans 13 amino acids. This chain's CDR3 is CASGAAANYGYTF. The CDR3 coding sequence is TGTGCCAGCGGTGCAGCCGCTAACTATGGCTACACCTTC.

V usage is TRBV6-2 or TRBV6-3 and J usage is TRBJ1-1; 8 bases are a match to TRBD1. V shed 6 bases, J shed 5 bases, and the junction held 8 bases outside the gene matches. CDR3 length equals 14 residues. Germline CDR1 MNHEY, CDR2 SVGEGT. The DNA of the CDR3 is TGTGCCAGCAGCCGCCCCACAGGGGGAACTGAAGCTTTCTTT. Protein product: CASSRPTGGTEAFF.

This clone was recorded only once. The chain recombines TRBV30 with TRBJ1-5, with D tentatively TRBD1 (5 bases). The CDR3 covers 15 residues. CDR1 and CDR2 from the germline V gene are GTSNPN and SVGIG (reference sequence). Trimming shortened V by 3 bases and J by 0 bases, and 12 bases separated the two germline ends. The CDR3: CAWRPKGNSNQPQHF. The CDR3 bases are TGTGCCTGGAGACCCAAGGGGAATAGCAATCAGCCCCAGCATTTT.

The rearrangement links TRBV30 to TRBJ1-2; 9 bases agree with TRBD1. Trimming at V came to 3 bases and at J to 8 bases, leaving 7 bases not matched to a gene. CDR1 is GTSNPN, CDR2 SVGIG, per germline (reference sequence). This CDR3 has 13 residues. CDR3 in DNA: TGTGCCTGGAGCGTAACAGGGGGCATCGGCTACACCTTC. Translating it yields CAWSVTGGIGYTF.

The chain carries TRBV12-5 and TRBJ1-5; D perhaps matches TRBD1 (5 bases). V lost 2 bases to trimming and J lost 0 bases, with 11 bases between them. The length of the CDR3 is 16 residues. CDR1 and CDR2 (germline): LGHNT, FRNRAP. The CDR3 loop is CASGLTLDSSNQPQHF. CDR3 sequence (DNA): TGTGCTAGTGGTTTGACCCTCGACAGTAGCAATCAGCCCCAGCATTTT.

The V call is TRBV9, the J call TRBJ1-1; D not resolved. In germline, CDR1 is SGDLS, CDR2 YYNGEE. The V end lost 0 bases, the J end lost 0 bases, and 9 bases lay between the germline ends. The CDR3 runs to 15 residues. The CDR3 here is CASSVGAEMNTEAFF. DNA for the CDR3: TGTGCCAGCAGCGTAGGGGCAGAGATGAACACTGAAGCTTTCTTT.

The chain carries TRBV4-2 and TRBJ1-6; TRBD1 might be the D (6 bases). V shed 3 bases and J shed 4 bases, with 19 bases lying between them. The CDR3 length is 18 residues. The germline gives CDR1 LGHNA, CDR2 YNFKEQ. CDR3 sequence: CASSQGGAGTDYNSPLHF. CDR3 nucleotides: TGTGCCAGCAGCCAGGGGGGGGCAGGCACGGATTATAATTCACCCCTCCACTTT.

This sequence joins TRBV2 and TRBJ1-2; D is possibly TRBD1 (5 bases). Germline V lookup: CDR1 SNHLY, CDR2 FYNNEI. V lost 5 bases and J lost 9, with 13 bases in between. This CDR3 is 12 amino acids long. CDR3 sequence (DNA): TGTGCCAGCAGTCCCCGGGGGGTTAGCTACACCTTC. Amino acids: CASSPRGVSYTF.

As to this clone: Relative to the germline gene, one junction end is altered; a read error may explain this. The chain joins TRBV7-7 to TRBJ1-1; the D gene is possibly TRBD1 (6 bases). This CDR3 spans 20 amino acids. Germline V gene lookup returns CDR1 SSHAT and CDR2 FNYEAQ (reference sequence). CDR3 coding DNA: TGTGCTAGCAGCTTAAAACGAAGAGGGACACCTCGTACTATGAACACTGAAGCTTTCTTT. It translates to CASSLKRRGTPRTMNTEAFF.